The table lists the clone carrying this T cell receptor (beta chain) with many counts. Its antigen is still unknown. These data come from a study of T cell repertoires in cytomegalovirus infection. The wider study: Public TCR beta signatures provided an indication of both CMV infection and a matching HLA type.

TCRdb re-called the reads through MiXCR, storing one row per CDR3 protein. The sample contains some 220,000 distinct CDR3 sequences, approximately 6.7% of which appear only once. Points from the study as a whole: CMV-specific HLA-C-restricted TCR beta clonotypes dominated the ex vivo response.

Germline V lookup: CDR1 MDHEN, CDR2 SYDVKM. V was trimmed by 2 bases and J by 0 bases, leaving 11 bases between them. The CDR3 consists of 16 residues. Sequenced material: PBMCs. The rearrangement links TRBV28 to TRBJ1-3; D unresolved. The sequence derives from a human donor in good health (CMV status not recorded). Some clones in this sample may be carry-over from other donors' samples. This CDR3 is CASSLGFSSSGNTIYF. The CDR3 DNA is TGTGCCAGCAGTTTAGGGTTTTCGAGCTCTGGAAACACCATATATTTT.